This note documents a single T cell receptor beta chain sequence. These data come from a study of T cells in narcolepsy. TCRdb's copy holds only in-frame clones and misses some; the assay was immunoSEQ multiplex PCR. The sample yields 25,000 to 30,000 clones, 70% to 90% seen once. Germline CDR1 LGHNA, CDR2 YSLEER. V was pared by 0 bases and J by 2 bases, with 6 bases between. This CDR3 spans 14 amino acids. The sample comprised memory (CD45RA-) CD4+ T cells from blood. This clonotype was sampled from a human donor in good health. The chain is built from TRBV4-3 and TRBJ2-3; D is unclear. CDR3 sequence reads: CASSQDWTTDTQYF. DNA for the CDR3: TGCGCCAGCAGCCAAGATTGGACCACAGATACGCAGTATTTT.